A selection of T cell receptor beta chains follows, all from one sample in a study of sequential checkpoint blockade in melanoma. Data came from immunoSEQ multiplex PCR; TCRdb stores just in-frame clones and leaves some out. The table has 25,000 to 30,000 clones, 60% to 85% seen once; the top ten hold about an eighth. Sequenced here: CD8+ T cells sorted from blood (inferred from file names), sampled from a patient given nivolumab and ipilimumab in sequence. Receptors originate from a human donor with melanoma. The CDR3 runs from the conserved cysteine through the conserved F or W. The order of the fields is J gene, V gene, D gene, clone size, CDR3 length, CDR3 DNA, CDR3 protein. A D gene is named only where the DNA matches it firmly. The size of a clone is reported for some rows only, either as once, few or many, or as a class for expanded clones.

TRBJ2-7	TRBV6-5	-	-	14	TGTGCCAGCAGCCGAAGAGGGTCCAGCTACGAGCAGTACTTC	CASSRRGSSYEQYF
TRBJ2-1	TRBV5-5	TRBD2	-	15	TGTGCCAGCAGCGGATGGACTAGCGGGGGTTTTGAGCAGTTCTTC	CASSGWTSGGFEQFF
TRBJ2-1	TRBV7-6	TRBD1	-	17	TGTGCCAGCAGCTTAGGTCGGACAGGGGCTATATACAATGAGCAGTTCTTC	CASSLGRTGAIYNEQFF
TRBJ1-1	TRBV5-4	-	-	11	TGTGCCAGCAGCTACGGTACTGAAGCTTTCTTT	CASSYGTEAFF
TRBJ2-3	TRBV29-1	-	medium-sized	14	TGCAGCGTTGAAGGGCAGGGATACACAGATACGCAGTATTTT	CSVEGQGYTDTQYF
TRBJ2-5	TRBV4-1	-	many	12	TGCGCCAGCAGCCAACCCGGAGAGACCCAGTACTTC	CASSQPGETQYF
TRBJ2-3	TRBV6-6	-	-	16	TGTGCCAGCAGCCCCGGCTCAGGGCTGGACACAGATACGCAGTATTTT	CASSPGSGLDTDTQYF
TRBJ2-4	TRBV5-1	-	-	13	TGCGCCAGCAGCGGAGGTTACCCAAACATTCAGTACTTC	CASSGGYPNIQYF
TRBJ2-3	TRBV28	-	-	15	TGTGCCAGTCACCGGGAAGCGAGAGGCACAGATACGCAGTATTTT	CASHREARGTDTQYF
TRBJ2-7	TRBV27	TRBD1	-	14	TGTGCCAGCAGTCCCTGGGACAGAACCTACGAGCAGTACTTC	CASSPWDRTYEQYF
TRBJ2-3	TRBV9	-	-	16	TGTGCCAGCAGCGTTTTAGGGCGGGGACGCACAGATACGCAGTATTTT	CASSVLGRGRTDTQYF
TRBJ2-1	TRBV29-1	TRBD1	medium-sized	12	TGCAGCGGGACAGGTTCCTACAATGAGCAGTTCTTC	CSGTGSYNEQFF
TRBJ1-2	TRBV2	-	once	14	TGTGCCAGCAGTGTAACAGGGAATTACTATGGCTACACCTTC	CASSVTGNYYGYTF
TRBJ2-1	TRBV19	-	many	15	TGTGCCAGTAGTATAGCAGGGGCATTCACCAATGAGCAGTTCTTC	CASSIAGAFTNEQFF
TRBJ2-7	TRBV6-1	-	-	14	TGTGCCAGCAGGATGAAACAACAGGGCTACGAGCAGTACTTC	CASRMKQQGYEQYF
TRBJ2-2	TRBV28	-	-	12	TGTGCCAGCAGTCTAACGTTCCCTGAGCTGTTTTTT	CASSLTFPELFF
TRBJ2-7	TRBV27	-	-	12	TGTGCCAGCAGTCCGAGCTCCTACGAGCAGTACTTC	CASSPSSYEQYF
TRBJ2-7	TRBV4-3	TRBD2	-	16	TGCGCCAGCAGCCCGTCCTGGACGGGGGGACGTAACGAGCAGTACTTC	CASSPSWTGGRNEQYF
TRBJ2-7	TRBV5-6	-	few	13	TGTGCCAGCAGCGTCGGGGGACCGTACGAGCAGTACTTC	CASSVGGPYEQYF
TRBJ2-7	TRBV5-1	-	-	15	TGCGCCAGCAGCTTGTATCCGGGAATGGACTACGAGCAGTACTTC	CASSLYPGMDYEQYF
TRBJ2-1	TRBV6-8	-	-	15	TGTGCCAGCGGGGCGACCTGTCAGTCCTACAATGAGCAGTTCTTC	CASGATCQSYNEQFF
TRBJ2-4	TRBV10-3	-	-	16	TGTGCCATCAGTGATAAGCGAGATTTGGCCAAAAACATTCAGTACTTC	CAISDKRDLAKNIQYF
TRBJ1-3	TRBV11-2	-	-	18	TGTGCCAGCAGCTTAGAGGGGGGACGCCCGCACTCTGGAAACACCATATATTTT	CASSLEGGRPHSGNTIYF
TRBJ2-3	TRBV7-3	-	-	15	TGTGCCAGCAGCCCCGATCGGGGTCCCTACGATACGCAGTATTTT	CASSPDRGPYDTQYF
TRBJ1-6	TRBV27	-	-	16	TGTGCCAGCAGTTTGCGTGGGGGGATAGTTAGTTCACCCCTCCACTTT	CASSLRGGIVSSPLHF
TRBJ1-2	TRBV11-2	-	few	14	TGTGCCAGCAGCTTCGGACAAACAGAGTATGGCTACACCTTC	CASSFGQTEYGYTF
TRBJ1-5	TRBV27	-	-	13	TGTGCCAGCAGTTTGGGGGGTCCCCAGCCCCAGCATTTT	CASSLGGPQPQHF
TRBJ2-1	TRBV27	-	once	13	TGTGCCAGCAGTTTATGGGCAGGGGATGAGCAGTTCTTC	CASSLWAGDEQFF
TRBJ1-2	TRBV5-5	TRBD1	-	13	TGTGCCAGCAGCCCGACAGGGGGCTATGGCTACACCTTC	CASSPTGGYGYTF
TRBJ2-7	TRBV27	TRBD1	few	13	TGTGCCAGCAGTTTCACAGGGGGCCCCGAGCAGTACTTC	CASSFTGGPEQYF
TRBJ2-7	TRBV5-1	TRBD2	once	17	TGCGCCAGCAGCTTGTGGGGACTAGCGGGGGATTCCTACGAGCAGTACTTC	CASSLWGLAGDSYEQYF
TRBJ1-2	TRBV7-3	TRBD1	-	14	TGTGCCAGCAGCCCCGGGACAGGGGGTAATGGCTACACCTTC	CASSPGTGGNGYTF
TRBJ1-2	TRBV2	-	-	16	TGTGCCAGCAGGGGCGCCGGGAGGCCAGCTAACTATGGCTACACCTTC	CASRGAGRPANYGYTF
TRBJ1-5	TRBV2	TRBD1	-	14	TGTGCCAGCAGTGGGACAGGGAGCAATCAGCCCCAGCATTTT	CASSGTGSNQPQHF
TRBJ2-1	TRBV9	-	-	15	TGTGCCAGCAGCGTCGCTGGCCGAATCTACAATGAGCAGTTCTTC	CASSVAGRIYNEQFF
TRBJ2-1	TRBV4-3	TRBD2	-	21	TGCGCCAGCAGCCAAGATCTAGGACTAGCGGGGGGAGTCGGGTCCTACAATGAGCAGTTCTTC	CASSQDLGLAGGVGSYNEQFF
TRBJ2-2	TRBV30	-	-	12	TGTGCCTGGAGCCTTACTACCGGGGAGCTGTTTTTT	CAWSLTTGELFF
TRBJ1-2	TRBV2	-	few	13	TGTGCCAGCAGTGCGGGGTTAATCTATGGCTACACCTTC	CASSAGLIYGYTF
TRBJ2-7	TRBV5-4	TRBD2	-	15	TGTGCCAGCAGCTTGGAGCGGGGCCAGTTCTACGAGCAGTACTTC	CASSLERGQFYEQYF
TRBJ1-1	TRBV7-8	TRBD1	-	15	TGTGCCAGCAGCCTCATTAACAGGGGGCAGGGTGAAGCTTTCTTT	CASSLINRGQGEAFF
TRBJ2-3	TRBV7-8	TRBD2	few	15	TGTGCCAGCAGACCGGCGGGGGGGAGGGATGATACGCAGTATTTT	CASRPAGGRDDTQYF
TRBJ1-2	TRBV28	TRBD1	-	13	TGTGCCAGCAGTGCACAGGGGCCAGATGGCTACACCTTC	CASSAQGPDGYTF
TRBJ2-1	TRBV5-1	-	few	14	TGCGCCAGCAGCCCCTTAAGGTTGCAGGGCGAGCAGTTCTTC	CASSPLRLQGEQFF
TRBJ1-5	TRBV19	-	-	15	TGTGCCAGTAGTATGACAGGCTGGGCTAATCAGCCCCAGCATTTT	CASSMTGWANQPQHF
TRBJ2-3	TRBV4-1	-	few	15	TGCGCCAGCAGCCAGCTAGGCCTGACCACAGATACGCAGTATTTT	CASSQLGLTTDTQYF
TRBJ2-3	TRBV5-6	-	-	14	TGTGCCAGCAGCTTGATTCCTACCACAGATACGCAGTATTTT	CASSLIPTTDTQYF
TRBJ2-3	TRBV5-6	TRBD2	-	15	TGTGCCAGCAGCTGGGGGACTAGCTGGCCAGATACGCAGTATTTT	CASSWGTSWPDTQYF
TRBJ1-5	TRBV7-8	-	-	15	TGTGCCAGCAGCTCATTAACAGGTAGCAATCAGCCCCAGCATTTT	CASSSLTGSNQPQHF
TRBJ2-1	TRBV4-1	TRBD2	once	16	TGCGCCAGCAGCCCCCACCCAGCGGGGGGCTACAATGAGCAGTTCTTC	CASSPHPAGGYNEQFF
TRBJ1-1	TRBV11-1	-	-	13	TGTGCCAGCAGCTTACCCTTGAACACTGAAGCTTTCTTT	CASSLPLNTEAFF
TRBJ1-1	TRBV4-1	-	-	13	TGCGCCAGCAGCCAAGGGAGCGCGGGGGGAGCTTTCTTT	CASSQGSAGGAFF
TRBJ2-1	TRBV7-7	TRBD2	-	13	TGTGCTAGCAGCTCGGGACTAGCGGGGGAGCAGTTCTTC	CASSSGLAGEQFF
TRBJ1-2	TRBV29-1	TRBD1	-	11	TGCAGCGTTCCGGGACAGAGTGGCTACACCTTC	CSVPGQSGYTF
TRBJ1-2	TRBV7-8	-	-	14	TGTGCCAGCAGCTCGGTGACTGGTAACTATGGCTACACCTTC	CASSSVTGNYGYTF
TRBJ1-2	TRBV2	-	-	16	TGTGCCAGCAGTGAAGGGACAGCGGGGGCCCACTATGGCTACACCTTC	CASSEGTAGAHYGYTF